This TCR beta chain was obtained from a study of T cell changes during pregnancy in multiple sclerosis. The V end was cut by 0 bases, the J end by 4 bases, with 7 bases between. CDR1 MGHRA and CDR2 YSYEKL come from the germline V gene. This CDR3 contains 14 residues. Profiling relied on immunoSEQ multiplex PCR, and the TCRdb table lists in-frame clones only, not all of them. This sample has nearly 25,000 clones, with around nine tenths found just once. The sequencing used CD4+ T cells from peripheral blood mononuclear cells, collected in the first trimester of pregnancy. This receptor was obtained from a female donor in good health, enrolled as a control in a pregnancy study. The chain couples TRBV4-1 to TRBJ1-5, with D uncertain. The DNA of the CDR3 is TGCGCCAGCAGCCAAGACCGGGGAAATCAGCCCCAGCATTTT. Its translation is CASSQDRGNQPQHF.